This TCR beta chain was captured by sequencing in a study of shared clonotypes between healthy human individuals. Generated by immunoSEQ multiplex PCR, the TCRdb table keeps only in-frame clones and is missing some. Found here are fewer than 600,000 clones, 70% to 80% of them singletons; the top ten hold approximately 13%. V dropped 2 bases and J dropped 0; count of bases not matched to a gene: 2. Germline CDR1 reads SGHNT; CDR2 reads YYREEE (reference sequence). The CDR3 is made up of 15 amino acids. The sequence derives from a woman between 40 and 55 years old in good health. Some clones in this sample may be carry-over from other donors' samples. The chain uses TRBV5-4 and TRBJ2-7, with TRBD2 matching 10 bases. Material: PBMCs. CDR3 loop: CASSLSGRASYEQYF. The CDR3 DNA sequence: TGTGCCAGCAGCTTAAGCGGGAGGGCCTCCTACGAGCAGTACTTC.